These 18 T cell receptor beta chains were sequenced from one sample in a study of technical replicates of blood from several donors. Measured with immunoSEQ multiplex PCR; TCRdb has only the in-frame clones, and not every one. This sample has nearly 80,000 clones, with around 90% found just once. Sequenced material: T cells isolated from PBMCs. The receptors originated from a human donor in good health.

This clone was detected once. The rearrangement uses TRBV30 and TRBJ1-1; weak D call: TRBD1 (5 bases). V lost 3 bases to trimming and J lost 1 base, with 12 bases between them. This CDR3 contains 14 residues. The germline CDR1 and CDR2 sequences are GTSNPN and SVGIG (reference sequence). In DNA form, the CDR3 reads TGTGCCTGGAGACCTCTGGGGGGGAACACTGAAGCTTTCTTT. Encoded protein: CAWRPLGGNTEAFF.

The chain links TRBV25-1 to TRBJ2-1; TRBD1 matches 8 bases. Germline lookup yields CDR1 MGHDK and CDR2 SYGVNS. The CDR3 extends over 14 amino acids. V was clipped by 5 bases and J by 6 bases; unmatched bases: 6. The CDR3 coding sequence is TGTGCCAGCAGTAGATCCAGGGGGCGCAATGAGCAGTTCTTC. This gives the protein CASSRSRGRNEQFF.

CDR3 sequence reads: CASSFGGSNQPQHF. CDR3 nucleotides: TGTGCCAGCAGTTTTGGGGGCAGCAATCAGCCCCAGCATTTT. J is TRBJ1-5 and V is TRBV27; D possibly corresponds to TRBD1 (6 bases). V dropped 3 bases and J dropped 1 base, with 7 bases sitting between them. This CDR3 is 14 amino acids long. Germline V gene lookup returns CDR1 MNHEY and CDR2 SMNVEV (reference sequence).

V usage is TRBV5-1 and J usage is TRBJ1-1, with D hard to call. The germline V gene has CDR1 SGHRS and CDR2 YFSETQ. CDR3 size: 15 residues. V was pared by 2 bases and J by 0 bases, with 11 bases between. The CDR3 sequence is CASSFSGKMNTEAFF. As DNA, the CDR3 is TGCGCCAGCAGCTTCTCAGGCAAAATGAACACTGAAGCTTTCTTT.

The chain recombines TRBV2 with TRBJ1-1; D uncertain. Germline V gene sequence: CDR1 SNHLY, CDR2 FYNNEI. The CDR3 has 11 amino acids. V gave up 7 bases and J gave up 1 base, with 4 bases separating them. The CDR3 region is CASNKNTEAFF. CDR3 sequence (DNA): TGTGCCAGCAACAAGAACACTGAAGCTTTCTTT.

There are a few counts of this clone. The rearrangement links TRBV10-3 to TRBJ1-1, with D possibly matching TRBD1 (5 bases). The CDR3 consists of 13 residues. CDR1 is ENHRY, CDR2 SYGVKD, per germline. Trimming shortened V by 6 bases and J by 4 bases, and 12 bases separated the two germline ends. As DNA, the CDR3 is TGTGCCATCAGCACCTTGGGGGGCACTGAAGCTTTCTTT. Residues: CAISTLGGTEAFF.

In DNA, the CDR3 is TGTGCCAGCAGCGGCTCCTGGACTTTAAACTACGAGCAGTACTTC. This codes for CASSGSWTLNYEQYF. The genes are TRBV9 and TRBJ2-7, with D maybe TRBD2 (5 bases). The length of the CDR3 is 15 residues. Germline loops: CDR1 SGDLS, CDR2 YYNGEE. Deletions cut 3 bases from V and 3 bases from J, with 16 bases between.

The rearrangement uses TRBV7-8 and TRBJ2-5; 9 bases align to TRBD1. The V gene's germline CDR1 is SGHVS and CDR2 FQNEAQ. This CDR3 contains 13 residues. Trimming cost V 6 bases and J 4 bases; bases outside gene matches: 3. DNA for the CDR3: TGTGCCAGCAGTCGGGGACAGGGAGAGACCCAGTACTTC. Amino acids: CASSRGQGETQYF.

The gene calls are TRBV10-2 and TRBJ1-1, with unresolved D. V shed 8 bases and J shed 2 bases, with 12 bases lying between them. Germline V gene sequence: CDR1 WSHSY, CDR2 SAAADI. There are 13 residues in the CDR3. CDR3 loop: CASLLPGNTEAFF. CDR3 bases: TGCGCCAGCTTATTACCAGGTAACACTGAAGCTTTCTTT.

The chain carries TRBV9 and TRBJ2-5; 12 bases agree with TRBD1. V lost 0 bases to trimming and J lost 9 bases; unmatched junction nucleotides: 6. Germline assignment: CDR1 SGDLS and CDR2 YYNGEE. This CDR3 is 15 amino acids long. The CDR3 loop reads CASSVGTGTGGAQYF. For the CDR3, the DNA is TGTGCCAGCAGCGTAGGTACCGGGACAGGGGGCGCCCAGTACTTC.

V is TRBV6-5 and J is TRBJ1-5, with D tentatively TRBD1 (6 bases). Per germline, CDR1 MNHEY and CDR2 SVGAGI. V lost 4 bases to trimming and J lost 5 bases, with 9 bases between them. This CDR3 contains 13 residues. Here the CDR3 reads CASSFRQDQPQHF. Here the CDR3 DNA reads TGTGCCAGCAGTTTCCGACAGGATCAGCCCCAGCATTTT.

J is TRBJ2-5 and V is TRBV21-1; the D call TRBD2 from the table was never checked on the DNA. TRBV21-1 is a known pseudogene. This CDR3 has 15 amino acids. The CDR3: CASSKGGANQETQYF. The CDR3, as DNA: TGTGCCAGCAGCAAGGGAGGGGCAAATCAAGAGACCCAGTACTTC.

The V and J genes are TRBV30 and TRBJ2-7; TRBD1 might be the D (5 bases). The CDR3 covers 11 residues. V was clipped by 2 bases and J by 6 bases, with 8 bases between them. Germline values: CDR1 GTSNPN, CDR2 SVGIG (reference sequence). The DNA of the CDR3 is TGTGCCTGGAGTACAGGTCTCGAGCAGTACTTC. It specifies CAWSTGLEQYF. Filled out from reference TRBV30 and TRBJ2-7, the complete variable domain reads SQTIHQWPATLVQPVGSPLSLECTVEGTSNPNLYWYRQAAGRGLQLLFYSVGIGQISSEVPQNLSASRPQDRQFILSSKKLLLSDSGFYLCAWSTGLEQYFGPGTRLTVT.

J is TRBJ2-3 and V is TRBV28; D ambiguous. V was cut by 2 bases and J by 0 bases, with 9 bases left in between. CDR1 and CDR2 (germline): MDHEN, SYDVKM. The CDR3 is 15 residues long. CDR3 bases: TGTGCCAGCAGTTTAGCCCAGTCTAGCACAGATACGCAGTATTTT. Its translation is CASSLAQSSTDTQYF. Looking up the rest from reference TRBV28 and TRBJ2-3 gives the full variable domain: DVKVTQSSRYLVKRTGEKVFLECVQDMDHENMFWYRQDPGLGLRLIYFSYDVKMKEKGDIPEGYSVSREKKERFSLILESASTNQTSMYLCASSLAQSSTDTQYFGPGTRLTVL.

The rearrangement uses TRBV4-1 and TRBJ2-2; the D is unclear. Deletions cut 0 bases from V and 5 bases from J, with 16 bases between. Germline CDR1 and CDR2: MGHRA and YSYEKL. CDR3 length: 17 amino acids. As DNA, the CDR3 is TGCGCCAGCAGCCAAGATATCGTATTAGCTGTGACCGGGGAGCTGTTTTTT. Translating it yields CASSQDIVLAVTGELFF.

The chain carries TRBV30 and TRBJ2-7; 7 nucleotides align to TRBD2. The ends lost 4 bases at V and 5 bases at J; junction bases unmatched: 5. The CDR3 runs 12 residues. CDR1 is GTSNPN and CDR2 is SVGIG in the germline V gene (reference sequence). CDR3 coding DNA: TGTGCCTGGAACTTCGCGGGGGACGAGCAGTACTTC. This sequence encodes CAWNFAGDEQYF.

The chain couples TRBV18 to TRBJ2-3, with 9 nucleotides matching TRBD2. This CDR3 has 17 residues. From germline, CDR1 is KGHSH and CDR2 LQKENI. V dropped 3 bases and J dropped 3; count of bases not matched to a gene: 10. CDR3 DNA sequence: TGTGCCAGCTCACCCCGACTAGCGGCCGAGAGGACAGATACGCAGTATTTT. Encoded protein: CASSPRLAAERTDTQYF.

As concerns this clone: It is likely a read error, because the conserved phenylalanine at the end of the CDR3 is missing. Because the CDR3's place on the DNA is in doubt, the DNA is left out and the CDR3 is given as listed by TCRdb. The rearrangement links TRBV6-6 to TRBJ1-1. CDR1 and CDR2 from the germline V gene are MNHNY and SVGAGI (reference sequence). With termini counted, the CDR3 has 15 amino acids. The CDR3 loop reads CASSYSAIWTDQLNV.